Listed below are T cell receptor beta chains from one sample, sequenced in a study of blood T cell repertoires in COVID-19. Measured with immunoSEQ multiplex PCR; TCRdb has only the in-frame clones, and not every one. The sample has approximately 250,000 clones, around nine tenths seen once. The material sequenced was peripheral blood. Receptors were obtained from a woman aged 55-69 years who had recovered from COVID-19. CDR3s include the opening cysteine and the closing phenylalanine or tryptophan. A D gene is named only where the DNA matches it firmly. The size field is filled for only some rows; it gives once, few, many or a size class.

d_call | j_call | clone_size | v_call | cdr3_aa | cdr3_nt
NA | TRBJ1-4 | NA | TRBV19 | CASSEAGANEKLFF | TGTGCCAGTAGTGAGGCAGGGGCTAATGAAAAACTGTTTTTT
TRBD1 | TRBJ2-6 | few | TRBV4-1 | CASSRVQGTGRSGANVLTF | TGCGCCAGCAGCCGCGTCCAAGGGACAGGGAGGTCTGGGGCCAACGTCCTGACTTTC
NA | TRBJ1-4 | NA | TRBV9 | CASSVGDWGEKLFF | TGTGCCAGCAGCGTAGGGGACTGGGGTGAAAAACTGTTTTTT
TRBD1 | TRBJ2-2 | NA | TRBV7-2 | CASSTGTGGFLGELFF | TGTGCCAGCAGCACCGGGACAGGGGGTTTTCTCGGGGAGCTGTTTTTT
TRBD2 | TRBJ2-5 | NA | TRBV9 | CASSGSGLAGGRLETQYF | TGTGCCAGCAGCGGATCGGGACTAGCGGGGGGGCGATTAGAGACCCAGTACTTC
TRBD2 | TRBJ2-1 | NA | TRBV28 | CASRPTLAGAPKFF | TGTGCCAGCAGACCGACCCTAGCGGGGGCCCCGAAGTTCTTC
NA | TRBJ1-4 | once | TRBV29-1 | CSVAGMGQYEKLFF | TGCAGCGTTGCAGGGATGGGGCAGTATGAAAAACTGTTTTTT
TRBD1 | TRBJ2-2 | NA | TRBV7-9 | CASSLARDRATGELFF | TGTGCCAGCAGCTTAGCCCGGGACAGGGCTACCGGGGAGCTGTTTTTT
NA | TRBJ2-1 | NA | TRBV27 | CASSLRGPGYNEQFF | TGTGCCAGCAGTTTGCGGGGTCCGGGCTACAATGAGCAGTTCTTC
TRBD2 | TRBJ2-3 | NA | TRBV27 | CASSLIVTSADTQYF | TGTGCCAGCAGTTTAATAGTCACTAGCGCAGATACGCAGTATTTT
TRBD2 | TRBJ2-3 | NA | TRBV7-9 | CASSLARSGGGVQDTQYF | TGTGCCAGCAGCTTAGCAAGGAGCGGGGGAGGAGTTCAAGATACGCAGTATTTT
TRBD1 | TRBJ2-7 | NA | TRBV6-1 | CASSWTGDSEQYF | TGTGCCAGCAGTTGGACAGGGGATAGCGAGCAGTACTTC
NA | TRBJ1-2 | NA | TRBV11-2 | CASTVDSAASINYGYTF | TGTGCCAGCACCGTAGACAGCGCTGCTTCCATTAACTATGGCTACACCTTC
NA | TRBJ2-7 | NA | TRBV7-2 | CASSWVQGYEQYF | TGTGCCAGCAGCTGGGTGCAGGGCTACGAGCAGTACTTC
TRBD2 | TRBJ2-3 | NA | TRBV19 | CASRGWRGARWDTQYF | TGTGCCAGTAGGGGCTGGCGGGGGGCCAGGTGGGATACGCAGTATTTT
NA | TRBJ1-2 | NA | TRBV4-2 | CASSQGQESDGYTF | TGTGCCAGCAGCCAAGGGCAGGAATCAGATGGCTACACCTTC
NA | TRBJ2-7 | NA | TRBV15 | CATSREWQGYEQYF | TGTGCCACCAGCAGAGAATGGCAGGGGTACGAGCAGTACTTC
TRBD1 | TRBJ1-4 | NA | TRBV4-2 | CASSQPQGVFEKLFF | TGTGCCAGCAGCCAGCCACAGGGGGTTTTCGAAAAACTGTTTTTT
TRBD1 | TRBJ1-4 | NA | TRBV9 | CASSPLGQGAEKLFF | TGTGCCAGCAGCCCTCTGGGACAGGGCGCTGAAAAACTGTTTTTT
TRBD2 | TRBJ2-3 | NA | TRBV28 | CASRTTGTTAGAQYF | TGTGCCAGCAGGACGACCGGGACTACGGCGGGTGCGCAGTATTTT
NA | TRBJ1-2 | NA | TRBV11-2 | CASSLDRSPNYGYTF | TGTGCCAGCAGCTTAGATCGTTCCCCTAACTATGGCTACACCTTC
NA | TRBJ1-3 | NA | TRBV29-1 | CSVRSSGNTIYF | TGCAGCGTCCGGAGCTCTGGAAACACCATATATTTT
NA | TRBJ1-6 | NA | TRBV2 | CAVTQSRTYNSPLHF | TGTGCCGTTACTCAATCCCGTACCTATAATTCACCCCTCCACTTT
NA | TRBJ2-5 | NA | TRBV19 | CAARGEKETQYF | TGTGCCGCCCGGGGAGAGAAAGAGACCCAGTACTTC
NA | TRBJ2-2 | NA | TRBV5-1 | CASSLDPGPNTGELFF | TGCGCCAGCAGCTTGGATCCAGGGCCGAACACCGGGGAGCTGTTTTTT
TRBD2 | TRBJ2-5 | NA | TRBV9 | CASSPPKASGGAIETQYF | TGTGCCAGCAGCCCCCCGAAGGCTAGCGGGGGGGCCATTGAGACCCAGTACTTC
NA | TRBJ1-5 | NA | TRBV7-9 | CASSPVGNSNQPQHF | TGTGCCAGCAGCCCGGTCGGTAATAGCAATCAGCCCCAGCATTTT
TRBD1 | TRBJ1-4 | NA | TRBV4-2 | CASSEAGQGREKLFF | TGTGCCAGCAGTGAGGCCGGACAGGGGCGTGAAAAACTGTTTTTT